This T cell receptor beta chain appears in the sequencing data of a study of shared clonotypes between healthy human individuals. As to this clone: The target antigen is unknown.

The study enrolled healthy HIV-negative adults without recent acute infections or vaccinations as donors. Assay used: immunoSEQ multiplex PCR; TCRdb lists only in-frame clones, some missing. The sample contains about 960,000 clones, 70% to 85% of which appear only once. Study-level results: Despite large depth, rarefaction showed incomplete sorted-subset sequencing. Clonotype sharing across several donors was observed for about 4.8% of naive CD4 clonotypes.

Germline V gene lookup returns CDR1 SGDLS and CDR2 YYNGEE. The ends lost 4 bases at V and 10 bases at J; junction bases unmatched: 9. The length of the CDR3 is 13 residues. Specimen: memory CD4+ T cells sorted from blood. Stated subset: CD45RA-negative fraction. The chain has TRBV9 and TRBJ2-3; 7 nucleotides agree with TRBD1. The TCR was taken from a man between 18 and 29 years old in good health. CDR3 DNA: TGTGCCAGCAGCATTCGACAGGGTTTACCGCAGTATTTT. Amino acids: CASSIRQGLPQYF. The variable domain in full, completed from reference TRBV9 and TRBJ2-3, reads DSGVTQTPKHLITATGQRVTLRCSPRSGDLSVYWYQQSLDQGLQFLIQYYNGEERAKGNILERFSAQQFPDLHSELNLSSLELGDSALYFCASSIRQGLPQYFGPGTRLTVL.